This T cell receptor (beta chain) was captured in a study of blood T cell repertoires in COVID-19. About the research overall: Samples taken during acute and convalescent COVID-19 were collected in the United States, Italy and Spain.

Participant ages covered roughly 18 to 89 years across 24 US areas. Cohort 3 recovered donors had two negative PCRs, clearance, or symptom resolution. CDR1 and CDR2 (germline): SGDLS, YYNGEE. V was cut by 3 bases and J by 4 bases, with 19 bases left in between. This CDR3 is 16 amino acids long. Methods used by the authors: By means of reference gene primer amplification, nucleated cell counts were estimated. Profiling relied on immunoSEQ multiplex PCR, and the TCRdb table lists in-frame clones only, not all of them. That table supplies the V and J calls and clone size; D and trimming were determined from the DNA. Of about 320,000 clones detected, 85% to 90% appear once; the ten largest clones hold around 9.3%.

V and J are TRBV9 and TRBJ1-2, with a weak D call TRBD1 (6 bases). Material: PBMCs or T cells enriched from blood (not recorded which). The receptor was isolated from a woman under 30 who had recovered from COVID-19. CDR3 sequence reads: CASSAPGGLRSYGYTF. CDR3 nucleotides: TGTGCCAGCAGCGCCCCCGGGGGGCTTCGCTCCTATGGCTACACCTTC.